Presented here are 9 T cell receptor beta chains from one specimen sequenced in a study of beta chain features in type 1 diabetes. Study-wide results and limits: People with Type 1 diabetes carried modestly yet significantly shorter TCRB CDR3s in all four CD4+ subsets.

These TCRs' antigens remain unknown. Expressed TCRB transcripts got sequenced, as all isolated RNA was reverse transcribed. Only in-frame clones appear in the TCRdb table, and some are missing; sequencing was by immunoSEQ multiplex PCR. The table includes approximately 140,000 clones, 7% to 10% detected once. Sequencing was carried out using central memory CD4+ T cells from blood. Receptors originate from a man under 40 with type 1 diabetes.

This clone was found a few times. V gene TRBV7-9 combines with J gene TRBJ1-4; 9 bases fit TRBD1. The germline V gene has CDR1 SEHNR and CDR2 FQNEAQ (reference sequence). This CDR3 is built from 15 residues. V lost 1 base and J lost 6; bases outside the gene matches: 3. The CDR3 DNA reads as TGTGCCAGCAGCTTAGGGACAGGGGCTGATGAAAAACTGTTTTTT. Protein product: CASSLGTGADEKLFF. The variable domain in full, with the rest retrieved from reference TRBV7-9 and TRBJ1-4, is DTGVSQNPRHKITKRGQNVTFRCDPISEHNRLYWYRQTLGQGPEFLTYFQNEAQLEKSRLLSDRFSAERPKGSFSTLEIQRTEQGDSAMYLCASSLGTGADEKLFFGSGTQLSVL.

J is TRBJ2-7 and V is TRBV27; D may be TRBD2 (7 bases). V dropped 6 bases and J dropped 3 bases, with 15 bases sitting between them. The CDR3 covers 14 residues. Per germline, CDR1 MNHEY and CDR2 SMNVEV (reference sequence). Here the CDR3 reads CASRVGGAGYEQYF. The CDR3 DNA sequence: TGTGCCAGCAGGGTTGGGGGGGCCGGCTACGAGCAGTACTTC.

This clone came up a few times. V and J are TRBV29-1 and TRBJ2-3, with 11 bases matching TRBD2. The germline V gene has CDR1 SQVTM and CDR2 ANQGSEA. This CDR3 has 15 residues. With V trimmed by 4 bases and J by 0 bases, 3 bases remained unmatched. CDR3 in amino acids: CSVGGLAASTDTQYF. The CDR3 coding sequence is TGCAGCGTTGGGGGACTAGCGGCTAGCACAGATACGCAGTATTTT.

CDR3 nucleotides: TGTGCCCACTCCCGGGACAGATCCTACAATGAGCAGTTCTTC. This gives the protein CAHSRDRSYNEQFF. The rearrangement links TRBV30 to TRBJ2-1; 7 bases map to TRBD1. Germline values: CDR1 GTSNPN, CDR2 SVGIG (reference sequence). The CDR3 is made up of 14 amino acids. J lost 1 base, V lost 8 bases, and 8 bases had no gene match.

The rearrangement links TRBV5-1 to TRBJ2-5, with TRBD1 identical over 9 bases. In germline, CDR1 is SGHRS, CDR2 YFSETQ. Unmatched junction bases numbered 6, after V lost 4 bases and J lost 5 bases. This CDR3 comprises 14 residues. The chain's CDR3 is CASSAGTGSETQYF. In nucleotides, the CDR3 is TGCGCCAGCAGCGCGGGGACAGGGTCGGAGACCCAGTACTTC.

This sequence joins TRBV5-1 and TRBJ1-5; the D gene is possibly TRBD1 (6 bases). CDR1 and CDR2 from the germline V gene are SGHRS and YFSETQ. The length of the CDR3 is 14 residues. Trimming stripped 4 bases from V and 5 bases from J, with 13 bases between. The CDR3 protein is CASSPDRNDQPQHF. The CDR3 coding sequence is TGCGCCAGCAGCCCCGACAGGAACGATCAGCCCCAGCATTTT.

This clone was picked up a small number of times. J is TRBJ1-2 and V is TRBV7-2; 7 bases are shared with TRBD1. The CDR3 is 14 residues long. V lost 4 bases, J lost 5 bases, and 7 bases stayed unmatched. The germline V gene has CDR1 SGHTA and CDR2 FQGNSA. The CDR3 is CASSSQGQPYGYTF. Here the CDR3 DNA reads TGTGCCAGCAGCTCCCAGGGACAGCCGTATGGCTACACCTTC. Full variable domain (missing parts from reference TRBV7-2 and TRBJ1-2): GAGVSQSPSNKVTEKGKDVELRCDPISGHTALYWYRQSLGQGLEFLIYFQGNSAPDKSGLPSDRFSAERTGGSVSTLTIQRTQQEDSAVYLCASSSQGQPYGYTFGSGTRLTVV.

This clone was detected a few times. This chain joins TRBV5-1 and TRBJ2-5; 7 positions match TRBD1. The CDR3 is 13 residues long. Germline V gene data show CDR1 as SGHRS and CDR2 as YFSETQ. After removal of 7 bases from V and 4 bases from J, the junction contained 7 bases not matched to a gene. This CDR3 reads CASQTGPGETQYF. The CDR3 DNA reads TGCGCCAGCCAGACAGGGCCTGGAGAGACCCAGTACTTC.

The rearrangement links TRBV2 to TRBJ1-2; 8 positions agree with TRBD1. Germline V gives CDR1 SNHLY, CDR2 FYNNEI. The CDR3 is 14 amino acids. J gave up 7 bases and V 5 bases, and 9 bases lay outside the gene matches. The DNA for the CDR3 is TGTGCCAGCAGTACCCCCAGGACAGGGCCTGGCTACACCTTC. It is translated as CASSTPRTGPGYTF.